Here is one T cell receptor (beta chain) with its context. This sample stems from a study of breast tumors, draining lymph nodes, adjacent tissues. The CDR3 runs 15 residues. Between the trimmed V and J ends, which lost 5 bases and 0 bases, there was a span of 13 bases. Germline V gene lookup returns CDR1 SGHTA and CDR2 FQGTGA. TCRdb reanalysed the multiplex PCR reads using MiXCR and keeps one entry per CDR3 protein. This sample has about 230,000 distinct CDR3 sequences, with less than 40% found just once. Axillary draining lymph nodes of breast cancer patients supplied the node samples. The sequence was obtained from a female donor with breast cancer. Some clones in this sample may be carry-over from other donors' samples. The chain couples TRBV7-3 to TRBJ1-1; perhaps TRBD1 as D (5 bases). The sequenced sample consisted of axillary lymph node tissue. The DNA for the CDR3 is TGTGCCAGCAGCCAAGGGGAACGGATGAACACTGAAGCTTTCTTT. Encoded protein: CASSQGERMNTEAFF.